This T cell receptor (beta chain) was sequenced for a study of T cells in Graves' hyperthyroidism and ophthalmopathy. Study in general: Staff took peripheral blood when the initial diagnosis was made, before any treatment began.

Researchers amplified the TCR beta CDR3 regions from RNA transcripts. A first-round RT-PCR of the TCR CDR3 used the HTBI primer set. TCRdb called the multiplex PCR reads again in MiXCR, with one record for every CDR3 protein. This table has hundreds of thousands of distinct CDR3 sequences, roughly 15% appearing once. From germline, CDR1 is SEHNR and CDR2 FQNEAQ (reference sequence). Trimming removed 5 bases at V and 5 bases at J, with 16 bases between. The CDR3 spans 15 residues. An absence of ophthalmopathy progression within 18 months meant stable Graves' hyperthyroidism. Those with hyperthyroidism were 18 to 65 years old, newly diagnosed, and ill for under 2 months.

The TCR originated in a woman aged 18-29 years with Graves' hyperthyroidism. Source material: blood. The gene calls are TRBV7-9 and TRBJ2-1, with D maybe TRBD2 (6 bases). The CDR3 sequence: CASSPPGVGDNEQFF. In DNA form, the CDR3 reads TGTGCCAGCAGCCCCCCGGGAGTCGGAGACAATGAGCAGTTCTTC.